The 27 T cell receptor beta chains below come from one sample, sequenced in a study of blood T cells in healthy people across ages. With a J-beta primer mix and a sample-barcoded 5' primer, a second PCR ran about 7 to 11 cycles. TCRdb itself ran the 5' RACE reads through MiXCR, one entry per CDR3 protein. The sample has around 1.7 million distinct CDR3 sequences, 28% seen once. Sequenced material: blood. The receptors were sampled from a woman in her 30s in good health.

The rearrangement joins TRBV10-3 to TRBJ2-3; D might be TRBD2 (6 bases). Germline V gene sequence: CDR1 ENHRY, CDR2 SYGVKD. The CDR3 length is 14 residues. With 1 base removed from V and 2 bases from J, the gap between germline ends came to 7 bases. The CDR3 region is CAISEWGDTDTQYF. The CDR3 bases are TGTGCCATCAGTGAGTGGGGGGACACAGATACGCAGTATTTT.

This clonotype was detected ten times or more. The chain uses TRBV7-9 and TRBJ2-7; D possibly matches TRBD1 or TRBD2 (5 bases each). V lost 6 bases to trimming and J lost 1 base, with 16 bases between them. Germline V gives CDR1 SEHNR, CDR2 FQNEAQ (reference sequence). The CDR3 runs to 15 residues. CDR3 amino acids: CASSRATEGSYEQYF. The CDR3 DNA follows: TGTGCCAGCAGTCGCGCGACTGAGGGGTCCTACGAGCAGTACTTC. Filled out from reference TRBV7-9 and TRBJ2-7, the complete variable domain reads DTGVSQNPRHKITKRGQNVTFRCDPISEHNRLYWYRQTLGQGPEFLTYFQNEAQLEKSRLLSDRFSAERPKGSFSTLEIQRTEQGDSAMYLCASSRATEGSYEQYFGPGTRLTVT.

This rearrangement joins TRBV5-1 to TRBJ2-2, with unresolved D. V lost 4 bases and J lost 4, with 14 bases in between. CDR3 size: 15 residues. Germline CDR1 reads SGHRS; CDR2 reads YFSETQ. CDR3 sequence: CASSPQVFGTGELFF. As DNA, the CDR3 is TGCGCCAGCAGCCCCCAGGTCTTCGGCACCGGGGAGCTGTTTTTT. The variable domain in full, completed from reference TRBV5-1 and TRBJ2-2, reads KAGVTQTPRYLIKTRGQQVTLSCSPISGHRSVSWYQQTPGQGLQFLFEYFSETQRNKGNFPGRFSGRQFSNSRSEMNVSTLELGDSALYLCASSPQVFGTGELFFGEGSRLTVL.

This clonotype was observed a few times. The CDR3 region is CASSPIGGYTEAFF. CDR3 coding DNA: TGTGCCAGCTCACCAATAGGCGGGTATACTGAAGCTTTCTTT. The chain combines TRBV18 with TRBJ1-1; D unresolved. Trimming took off 2 bases at V and 5 bases at J, with 12 bases between the two ends. CDR1 and CDR2 from the germline V gene are KGHSH and LQKENI. The CDR3 consists of 14 residues.

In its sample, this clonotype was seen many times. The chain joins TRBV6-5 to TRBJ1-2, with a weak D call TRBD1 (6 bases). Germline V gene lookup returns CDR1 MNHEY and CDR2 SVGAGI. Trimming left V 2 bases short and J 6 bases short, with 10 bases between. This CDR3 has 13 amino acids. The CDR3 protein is CASSYEGGNGYTF. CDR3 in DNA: TGTGCCAGCAGTTACGAGGGGGGCAATGGCTACACCTTC.

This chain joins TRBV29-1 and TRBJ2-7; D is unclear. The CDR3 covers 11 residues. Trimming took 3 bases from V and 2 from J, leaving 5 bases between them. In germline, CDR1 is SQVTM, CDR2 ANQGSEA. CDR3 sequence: CSVENTYEQYF. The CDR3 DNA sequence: TGCAGCGTTGAGAATACCTACGAGCAGTACTTC.

The CDR3 reads CASRQTLATNEKLFF. CDR3 DNA: TGCGCCAGCCGTCAGACCCTCGCAACTAATGAAAAACTGTTTTTT. This rearrangement joins TRBV5-1 to TRBJ1-4; D is ambiguous. CDR3 length: 15 amino acids. Trimming took off 7 bases at V and 0 bases at J, with 13 bases between the two ends. Germline lookup yields CDR1 SGHRS and CDR2 YFSETQ.

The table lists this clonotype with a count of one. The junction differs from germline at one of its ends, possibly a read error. The DNA for the CDR3 is TGTGCCAGCAGTTGGGACAGGGGGGTAACAGATACGGAGTATTTT. It encodes CASSWDRGVTDTEYF. The chain couples TRBV12-3 or TRBV12-4 to TRBJ2-3; 11 nucleotides line up with TRBD1. This CDR3 comprises 15 residues.

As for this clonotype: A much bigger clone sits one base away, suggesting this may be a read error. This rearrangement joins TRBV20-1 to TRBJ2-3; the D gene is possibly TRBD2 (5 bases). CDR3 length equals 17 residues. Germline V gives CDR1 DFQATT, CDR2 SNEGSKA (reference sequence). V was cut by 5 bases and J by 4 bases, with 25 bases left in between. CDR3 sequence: CSASPLSERADADTQYF. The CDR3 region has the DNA TGCAGTGCTTCTCCCCTCAGCGAGAGGGCCGATGCAGATACGCAGTATTTT.

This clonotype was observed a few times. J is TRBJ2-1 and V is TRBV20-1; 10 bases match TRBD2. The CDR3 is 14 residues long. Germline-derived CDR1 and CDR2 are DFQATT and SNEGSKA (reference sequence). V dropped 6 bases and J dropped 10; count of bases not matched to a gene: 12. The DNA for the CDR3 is TGCAGTGCCGGATCTAGCGGGGGTTTGAGGGAGCAGTTCTTC. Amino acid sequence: CSAGSSGGLREQFF.

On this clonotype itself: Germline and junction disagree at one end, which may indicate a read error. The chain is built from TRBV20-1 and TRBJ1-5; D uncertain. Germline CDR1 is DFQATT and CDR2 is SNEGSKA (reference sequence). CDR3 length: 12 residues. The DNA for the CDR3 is TGCAGTGCTAGAGAAAGCAGTCAGCCCCAGCATTTT. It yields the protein CSARESSQPQHF.

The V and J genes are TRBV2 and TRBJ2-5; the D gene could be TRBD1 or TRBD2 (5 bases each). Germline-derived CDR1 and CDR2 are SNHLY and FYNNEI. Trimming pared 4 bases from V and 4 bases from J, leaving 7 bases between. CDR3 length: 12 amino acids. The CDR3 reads CASSVGTETQYF. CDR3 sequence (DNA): TGTGCCAGCAGTGTTGGGACAGAGACCCAGTACTTC. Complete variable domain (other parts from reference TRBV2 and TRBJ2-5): EPEVTQTPSHQVTQMGQEVILRCVPISNHLYFYWYRQILGQKVEFLVSFYNNEISEKSEIFDDQFSVERPDGSNFTLKIRSTKLEDSAMYFCASSVGTETQYFGPGTRLLVL.

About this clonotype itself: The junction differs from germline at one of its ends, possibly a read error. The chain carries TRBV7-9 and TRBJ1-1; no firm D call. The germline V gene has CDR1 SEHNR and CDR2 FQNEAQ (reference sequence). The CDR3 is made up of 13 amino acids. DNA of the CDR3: TGTGCCAGCGGCTTAGGTCAGAACACTGAAGCTTTCTTT. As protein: CASGLGQNTEAFF.

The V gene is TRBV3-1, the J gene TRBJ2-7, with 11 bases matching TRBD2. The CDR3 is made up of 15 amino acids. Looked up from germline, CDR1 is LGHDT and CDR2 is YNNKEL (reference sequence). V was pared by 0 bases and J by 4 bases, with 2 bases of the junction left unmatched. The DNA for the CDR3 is TGTGCCAGCAGCCAAGAGGGACTAGCGGTTTACGAGCAGTACTTC. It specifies CASSQEGLAVYEQYF.

The CDR3 region is CASSLGTGPPNEQFF. The CDR3 DNA sequence: TGTGCCAGCAGCCTCGGGACAGGGCCACCCAATGAGCAGTTCTTC. This chain connects TRBV6-6 to TRBJ2-1; the match to TRBD1 covers 9 bases. Trimming removed 6 bases from V and 6 bases from J; junction bases left unmatched: 9. Germline CDR1 reads MNHNY; CDR2 reads SVGAGI (reference sequence). This CDR3 comprises 15 residues.

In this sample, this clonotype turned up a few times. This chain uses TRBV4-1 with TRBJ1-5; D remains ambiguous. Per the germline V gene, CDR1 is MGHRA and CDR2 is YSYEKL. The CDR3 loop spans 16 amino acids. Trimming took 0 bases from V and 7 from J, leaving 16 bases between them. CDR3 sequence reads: CASSQETGWKGQPQHF. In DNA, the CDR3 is TGCGCCAGCAGCCAAGAAACTGGATGGAAAGGACAGCCCCAGCATTTT.

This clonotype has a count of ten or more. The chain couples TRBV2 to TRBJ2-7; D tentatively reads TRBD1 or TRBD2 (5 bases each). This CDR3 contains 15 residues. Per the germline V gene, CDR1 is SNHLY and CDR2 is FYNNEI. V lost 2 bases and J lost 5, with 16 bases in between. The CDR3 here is CASSESEAGLDEQYF. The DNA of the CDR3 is TGTGCCAGCAGTGAATCGGAGGCAGGGTTAGACGAGCAGTACTTC.

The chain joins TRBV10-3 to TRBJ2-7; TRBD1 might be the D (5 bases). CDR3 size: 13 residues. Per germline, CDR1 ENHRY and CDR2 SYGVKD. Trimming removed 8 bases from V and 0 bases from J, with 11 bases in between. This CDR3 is CAIGASSSYEQYF. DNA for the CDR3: TGTGCCATCGGGGCATCCAGCTCCTACGAGCAGTACTTC.

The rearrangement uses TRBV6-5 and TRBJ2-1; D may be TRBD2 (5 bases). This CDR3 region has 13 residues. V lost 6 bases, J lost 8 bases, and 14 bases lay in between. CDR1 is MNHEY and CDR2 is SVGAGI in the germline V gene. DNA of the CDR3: TGTGCCAGCAGGGACGGGAATTACGATGAGCAGTTCTTC. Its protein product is CASRDGNYDEQFF.

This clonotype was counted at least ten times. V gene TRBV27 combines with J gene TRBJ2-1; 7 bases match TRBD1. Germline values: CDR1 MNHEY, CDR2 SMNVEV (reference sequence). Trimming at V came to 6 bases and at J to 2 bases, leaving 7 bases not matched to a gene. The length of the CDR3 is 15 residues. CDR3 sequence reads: CASRTTGTAYNEQFF. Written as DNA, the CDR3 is TGTGCCAGCAGGACCACCGGGACAGCCTACAATGAGCAGTTCTTC.

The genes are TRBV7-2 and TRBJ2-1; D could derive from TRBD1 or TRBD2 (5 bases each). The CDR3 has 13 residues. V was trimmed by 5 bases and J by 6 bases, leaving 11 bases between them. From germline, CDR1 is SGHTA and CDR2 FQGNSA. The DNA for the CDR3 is TGTGCCAGCAGCACGGGGACCGCCAATGAGCAGTTCTTC. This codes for CASSTGTANEQFF.

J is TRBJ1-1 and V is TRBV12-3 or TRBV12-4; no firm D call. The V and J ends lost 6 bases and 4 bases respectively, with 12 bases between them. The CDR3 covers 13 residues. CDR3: CASRRRVGTEAFF. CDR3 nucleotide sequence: TGTGCCAGCAGGCGAAGGGTGGGCACTGAAGCTTTCTTT.

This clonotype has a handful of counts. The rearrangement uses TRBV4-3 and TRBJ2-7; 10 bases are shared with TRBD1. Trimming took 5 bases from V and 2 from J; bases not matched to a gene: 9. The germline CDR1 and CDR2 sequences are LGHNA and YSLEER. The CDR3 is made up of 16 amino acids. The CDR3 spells CASSKQAGQGAYEQYF. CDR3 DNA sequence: TGCGCCAGCAGCAAACAAGCCGGACAGGGGGCCTACGAGCAGTACTTC.

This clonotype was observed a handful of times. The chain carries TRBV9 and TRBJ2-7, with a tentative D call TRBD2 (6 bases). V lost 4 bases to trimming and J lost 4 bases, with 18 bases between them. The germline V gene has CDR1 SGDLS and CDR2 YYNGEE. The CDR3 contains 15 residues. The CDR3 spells CASSPGVGRGYEQYF. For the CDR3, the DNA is TGTGCCAGCAGCCCGGGGGTGGGGCGCGGGTACGAGCAGTACTTC.

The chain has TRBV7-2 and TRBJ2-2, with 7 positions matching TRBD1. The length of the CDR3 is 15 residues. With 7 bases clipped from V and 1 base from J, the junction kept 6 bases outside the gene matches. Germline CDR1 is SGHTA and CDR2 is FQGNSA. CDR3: CASKSGTENTGELFF. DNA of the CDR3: TGTGCCAGCAAATCCGGGACAGAGAACACCGGGGAGCTGTTTTTT.

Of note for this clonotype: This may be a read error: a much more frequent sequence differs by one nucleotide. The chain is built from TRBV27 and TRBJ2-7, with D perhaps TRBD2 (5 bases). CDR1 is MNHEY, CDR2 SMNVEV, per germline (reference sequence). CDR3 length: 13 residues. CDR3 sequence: CVGENWMSCEQYF. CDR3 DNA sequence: TGTGTCGGGGAGAACTGGATGTCATGCGAGCAGTACTTC.

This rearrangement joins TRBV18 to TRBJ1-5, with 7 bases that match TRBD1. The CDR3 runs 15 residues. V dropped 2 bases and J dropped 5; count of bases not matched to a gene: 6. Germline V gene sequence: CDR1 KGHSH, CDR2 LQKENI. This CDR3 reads CASSPETGIYQPQHF. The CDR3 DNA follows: TGTGCCAGCTCACCAGAGACAGGGATCTATCAGCCCCAGCATTTT.